The source of this T cell receptor (beta chain) is a study of tumor T cells in aggressive B-cell lymphoma. This CDR3 spans 14 amino acids. V lost 2 bases and J 1 base, leaving 9 bases between the germline ends. Germline V CDR1 and CDR2: SEHNR, FQNEAQ (reference sequence). This table comes from immunoSEQ multiplex PCR, and its TCRdb copy is limited to in-frame clones, with some not included. In the table there are about 3,100 clones, roughly 82% of which are singletons. Sample: tumor tissue. V gene TRBV7-9 combines with J gene TRBJ2-7, with D perhaps TRBD1 (5 bases). The receptor comes from an adult with diffuse large B cell lymphoma. CDR3 amino acids: CASSLTGPSYEQYF. The CDR3 DNA sequence: TGTGCCAGCAGCTTAACAGGTCCATCCTACGAGCAGTACTTC.